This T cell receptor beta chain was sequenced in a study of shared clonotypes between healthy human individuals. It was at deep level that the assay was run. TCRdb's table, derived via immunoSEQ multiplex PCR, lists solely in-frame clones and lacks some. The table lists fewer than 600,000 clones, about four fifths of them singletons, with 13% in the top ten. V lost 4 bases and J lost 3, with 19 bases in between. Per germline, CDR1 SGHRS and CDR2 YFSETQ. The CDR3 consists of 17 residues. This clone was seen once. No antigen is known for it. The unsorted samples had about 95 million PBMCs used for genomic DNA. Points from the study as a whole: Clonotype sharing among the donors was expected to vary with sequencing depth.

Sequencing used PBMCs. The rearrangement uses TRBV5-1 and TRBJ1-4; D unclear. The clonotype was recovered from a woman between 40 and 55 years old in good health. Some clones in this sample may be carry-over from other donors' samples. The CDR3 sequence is CASSRRPPEVPNEKLFF. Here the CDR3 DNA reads TGCGCCAGCAGCCGAAGACCGCCGGAGGTGCCTAATGAAAAACTGTTTTTT.